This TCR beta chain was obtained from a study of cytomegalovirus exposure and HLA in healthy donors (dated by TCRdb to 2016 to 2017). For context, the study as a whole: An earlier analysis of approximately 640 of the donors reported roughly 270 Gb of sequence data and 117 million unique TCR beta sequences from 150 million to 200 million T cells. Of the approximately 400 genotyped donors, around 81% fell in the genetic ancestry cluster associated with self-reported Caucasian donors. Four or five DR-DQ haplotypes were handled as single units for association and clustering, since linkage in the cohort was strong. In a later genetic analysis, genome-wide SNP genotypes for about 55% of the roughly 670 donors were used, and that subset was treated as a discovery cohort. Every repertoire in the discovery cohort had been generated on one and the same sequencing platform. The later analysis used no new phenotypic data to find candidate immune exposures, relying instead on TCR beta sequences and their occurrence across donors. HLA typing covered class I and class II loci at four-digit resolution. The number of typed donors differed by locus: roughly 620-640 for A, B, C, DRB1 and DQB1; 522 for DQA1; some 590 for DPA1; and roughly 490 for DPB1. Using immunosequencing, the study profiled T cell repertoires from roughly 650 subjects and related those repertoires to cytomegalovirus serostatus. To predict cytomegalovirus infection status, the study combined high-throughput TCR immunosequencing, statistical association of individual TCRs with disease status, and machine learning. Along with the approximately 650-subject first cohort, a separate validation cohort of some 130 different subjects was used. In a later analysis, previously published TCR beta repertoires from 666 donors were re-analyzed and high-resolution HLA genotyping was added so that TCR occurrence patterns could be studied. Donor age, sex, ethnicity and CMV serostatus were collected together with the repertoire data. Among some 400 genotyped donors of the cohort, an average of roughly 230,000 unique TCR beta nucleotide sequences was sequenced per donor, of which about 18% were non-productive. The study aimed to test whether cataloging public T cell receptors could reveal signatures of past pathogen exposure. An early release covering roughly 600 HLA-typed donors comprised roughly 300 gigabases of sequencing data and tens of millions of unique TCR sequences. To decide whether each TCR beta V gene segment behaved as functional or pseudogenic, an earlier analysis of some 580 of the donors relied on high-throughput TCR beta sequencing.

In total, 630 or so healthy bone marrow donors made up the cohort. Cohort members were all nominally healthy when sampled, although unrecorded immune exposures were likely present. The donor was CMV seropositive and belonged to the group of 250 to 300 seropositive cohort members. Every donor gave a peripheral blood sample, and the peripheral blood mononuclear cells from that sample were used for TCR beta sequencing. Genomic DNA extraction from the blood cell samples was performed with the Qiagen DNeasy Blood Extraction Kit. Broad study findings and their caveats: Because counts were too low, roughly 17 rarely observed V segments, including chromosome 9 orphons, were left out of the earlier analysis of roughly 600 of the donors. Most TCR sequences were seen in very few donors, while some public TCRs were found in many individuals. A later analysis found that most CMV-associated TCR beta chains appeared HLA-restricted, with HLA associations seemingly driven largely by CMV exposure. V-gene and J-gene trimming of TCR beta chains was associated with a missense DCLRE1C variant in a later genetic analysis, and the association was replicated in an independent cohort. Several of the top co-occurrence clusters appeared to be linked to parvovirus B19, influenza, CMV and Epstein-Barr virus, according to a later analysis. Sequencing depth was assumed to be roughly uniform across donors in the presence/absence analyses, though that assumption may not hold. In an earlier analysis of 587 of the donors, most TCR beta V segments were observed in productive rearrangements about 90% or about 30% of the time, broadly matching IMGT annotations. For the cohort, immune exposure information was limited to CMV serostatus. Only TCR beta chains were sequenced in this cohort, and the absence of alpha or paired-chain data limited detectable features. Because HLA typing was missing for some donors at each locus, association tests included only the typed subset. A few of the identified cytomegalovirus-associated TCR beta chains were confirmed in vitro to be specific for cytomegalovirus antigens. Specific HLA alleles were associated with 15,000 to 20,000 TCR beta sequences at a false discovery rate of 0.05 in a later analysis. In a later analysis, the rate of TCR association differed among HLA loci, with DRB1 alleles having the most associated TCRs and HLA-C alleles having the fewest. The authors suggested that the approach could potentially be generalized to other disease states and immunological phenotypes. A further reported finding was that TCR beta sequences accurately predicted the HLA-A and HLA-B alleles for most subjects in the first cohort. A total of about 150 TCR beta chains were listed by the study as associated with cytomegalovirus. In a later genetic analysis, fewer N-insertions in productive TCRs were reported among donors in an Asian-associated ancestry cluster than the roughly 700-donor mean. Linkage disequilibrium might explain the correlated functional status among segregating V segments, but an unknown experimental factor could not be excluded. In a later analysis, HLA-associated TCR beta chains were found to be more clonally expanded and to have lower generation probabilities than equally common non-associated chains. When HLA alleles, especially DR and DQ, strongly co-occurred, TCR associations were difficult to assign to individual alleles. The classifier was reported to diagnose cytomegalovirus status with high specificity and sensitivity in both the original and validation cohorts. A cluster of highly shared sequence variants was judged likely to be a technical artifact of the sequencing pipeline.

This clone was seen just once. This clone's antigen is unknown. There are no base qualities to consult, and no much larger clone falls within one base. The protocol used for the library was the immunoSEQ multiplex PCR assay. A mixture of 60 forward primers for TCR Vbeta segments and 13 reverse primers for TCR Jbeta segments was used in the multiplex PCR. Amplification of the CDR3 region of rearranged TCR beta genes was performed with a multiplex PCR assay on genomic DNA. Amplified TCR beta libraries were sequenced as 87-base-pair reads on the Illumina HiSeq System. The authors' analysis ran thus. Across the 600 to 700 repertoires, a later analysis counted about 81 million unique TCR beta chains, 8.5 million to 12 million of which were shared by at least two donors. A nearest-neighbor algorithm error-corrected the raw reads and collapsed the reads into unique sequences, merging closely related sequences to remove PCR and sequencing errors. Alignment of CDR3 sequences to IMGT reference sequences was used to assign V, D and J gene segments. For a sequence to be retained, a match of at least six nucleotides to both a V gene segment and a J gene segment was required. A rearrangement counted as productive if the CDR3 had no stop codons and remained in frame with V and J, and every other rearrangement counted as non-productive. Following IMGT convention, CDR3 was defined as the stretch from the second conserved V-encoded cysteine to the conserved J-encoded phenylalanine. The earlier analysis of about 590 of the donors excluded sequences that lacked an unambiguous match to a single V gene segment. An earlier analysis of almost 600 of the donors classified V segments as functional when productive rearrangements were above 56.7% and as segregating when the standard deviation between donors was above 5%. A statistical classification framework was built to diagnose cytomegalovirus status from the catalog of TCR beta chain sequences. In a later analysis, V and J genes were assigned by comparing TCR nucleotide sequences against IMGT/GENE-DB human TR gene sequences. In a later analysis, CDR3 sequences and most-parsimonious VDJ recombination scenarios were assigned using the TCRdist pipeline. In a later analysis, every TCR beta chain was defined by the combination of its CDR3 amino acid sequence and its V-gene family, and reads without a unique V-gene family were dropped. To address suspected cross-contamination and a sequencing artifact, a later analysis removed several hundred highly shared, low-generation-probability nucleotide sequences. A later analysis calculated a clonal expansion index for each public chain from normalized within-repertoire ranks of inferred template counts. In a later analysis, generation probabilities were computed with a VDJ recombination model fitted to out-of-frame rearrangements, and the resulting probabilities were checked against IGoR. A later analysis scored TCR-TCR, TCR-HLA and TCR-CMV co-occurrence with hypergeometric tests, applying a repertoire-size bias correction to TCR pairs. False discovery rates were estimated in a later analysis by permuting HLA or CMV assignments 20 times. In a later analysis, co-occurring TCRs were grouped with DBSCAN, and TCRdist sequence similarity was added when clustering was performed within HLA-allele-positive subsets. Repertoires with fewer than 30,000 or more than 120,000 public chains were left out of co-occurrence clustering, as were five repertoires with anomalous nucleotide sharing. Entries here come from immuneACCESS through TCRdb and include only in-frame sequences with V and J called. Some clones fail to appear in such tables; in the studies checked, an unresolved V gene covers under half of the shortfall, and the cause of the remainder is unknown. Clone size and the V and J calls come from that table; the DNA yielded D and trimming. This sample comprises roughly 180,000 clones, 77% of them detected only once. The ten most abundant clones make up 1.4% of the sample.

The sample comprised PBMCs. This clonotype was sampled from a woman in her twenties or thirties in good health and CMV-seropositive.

This receptor carries the CDR3 CASSLESPSVYEQYF. In nucleotide form, the sequence is TGTGCCAGCAGCTTAGAGTCACCTAGCGTTTACGAGCAGTACTTC. The V and J segments used are TRBV7-2 and TRBJ2-7; a tentative D call is TRBD2 (6 bases match). Sequences SGHTA (CDR1) and FQGNSA (CDR2) are obtained from the germline V gene. The CDR3 contains 15 residues, cysteine and phenylalanine counted. Only the CDR3 part of the read is kept: 45 bases, read in frame from the first base. V is cut by 1 base and J by 4 bases, and the space between the germline ends is 14 bases.